Reported below is one T cell receptor beta chain. These data originate in a study of control samples from healthy donors and cancer patients. The table came from immunoSEQ multiplex PCR; TCRdb's copy has only in-frame clones and leaves some out. Among about 92,000 clones listed, almost 85% were seen once. Trimming took off 5 bases at V and 3 bases at J, with 14 bases between the two ends. The germline CDR1 and CDR2 sequences are KGHSH and LQKENI. The CDR3 loop spans 14 amino acids. The sequenced sample consisted of blood. This receptor was obtained from a woman aged 55-75 years in good health. The V call is TRBV18, the J call TRBJ2-7; D call uncertain. In nucleotides, the CDR3 is TGTGCCAGCTCATTTGAGCGAAAACACTACGAGCAGTACTTC. Its translation is CASSFERKHYEQYF. Looking up the rest from reference TRBV18 and TRBJ2-7 gives the full variable domain: NAGVMQNPRHLVRRRGQEARLRCSPMKGHSHVYWYRQLPEEGLKFMVYLQKENIIDESGMPKERFSAEFPKEGPSILRIQQVVRGDSAAYFCASSFERKHYEQYFGPGTRLTVT.